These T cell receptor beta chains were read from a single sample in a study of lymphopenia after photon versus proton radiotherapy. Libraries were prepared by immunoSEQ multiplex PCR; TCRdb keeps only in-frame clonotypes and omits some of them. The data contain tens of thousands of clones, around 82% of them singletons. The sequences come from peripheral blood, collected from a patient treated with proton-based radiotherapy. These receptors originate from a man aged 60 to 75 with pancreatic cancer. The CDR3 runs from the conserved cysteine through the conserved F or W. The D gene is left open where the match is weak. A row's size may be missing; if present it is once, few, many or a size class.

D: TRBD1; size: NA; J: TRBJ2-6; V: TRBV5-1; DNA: TGCGCCAGCAGCCTGGGACAGCAGAGCTCTGGGGCCAACGTCCTGACTTTC; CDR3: CASSLGQQSSGANVLTF
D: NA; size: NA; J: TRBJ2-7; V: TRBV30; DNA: TGTGCCTGGAATAGGGGTAGGGCCGAGCAGTACTTC; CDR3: CAWNRGRAEQYF
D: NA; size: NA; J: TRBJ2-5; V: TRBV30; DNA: TGTGCCTGGAGTGTGTGGGTTGGGGGAGAGACCCAGTACTTC; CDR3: CAWSVWVGGETQYF
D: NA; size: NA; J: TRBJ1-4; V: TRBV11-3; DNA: TGTGCCAGCAGCTTAGACATAGCAACTAATGAAAAACTGTTTTTT; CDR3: CASSLDIATNEKLFF
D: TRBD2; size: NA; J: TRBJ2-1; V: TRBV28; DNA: TGTGCCAGCAGTTTCGGGGGGAGCGGGAGAGGGTCCAATGAGCAGTTCTTC; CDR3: CASSFGGSGRGSNEQFF
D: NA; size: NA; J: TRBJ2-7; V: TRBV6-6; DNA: TGTGCCAGCAGTGGGACCACCTACGAGCAGTACTTC; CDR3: CASSGTTYEQYF
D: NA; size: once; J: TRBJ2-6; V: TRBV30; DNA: TGTGCCTGGGCAAGGGATTTTGGGGCCAACGTCCTGACTTTC; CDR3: CAWARDFGANVLTF
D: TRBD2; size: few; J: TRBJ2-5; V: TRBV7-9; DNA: TGTGCCAGCAGCCTGGGACTAGTAGACGAGACCCAGTACTTC; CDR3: CASSLGLVDETQYF
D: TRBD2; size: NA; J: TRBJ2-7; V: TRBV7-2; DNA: TGTGCCAGCAGCCATCCTAGCGGGAGTCTTTCGTGGGAGCAGTACTTC; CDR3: CASSHPSGSLSWEQYF
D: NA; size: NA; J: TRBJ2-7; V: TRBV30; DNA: TGTGCCTGGAGTGAGGGCAGGGGCAGGTACGAGCAGTACTTC; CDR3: CAWSEGRGRYEQYF
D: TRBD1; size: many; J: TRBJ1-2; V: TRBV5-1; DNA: TGCGCCAGCAGCGACGGGACAGGCCGGGGTGGCTACACCTTC; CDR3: CASSDGTGRGGYTF
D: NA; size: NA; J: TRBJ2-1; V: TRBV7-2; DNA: TGTGCCAGCAGCTTAGAGTTCAATGAGCAGTTCTTC; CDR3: CASSLEFNEQFF
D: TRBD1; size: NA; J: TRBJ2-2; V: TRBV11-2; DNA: TGTGCCAGCAGCTTAGTTACGACAGGGGGTATCGGGGAGCTGTTTTTT; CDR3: CASSLVTTGGIGELFF
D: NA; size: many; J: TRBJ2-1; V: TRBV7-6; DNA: TGTGCCAGCAGCTTAGCGTGGACGGGAAATGAGCAGTTCTTC; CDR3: CASSLAWTGNEQFF
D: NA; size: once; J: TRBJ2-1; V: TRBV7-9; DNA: TGTGCCAGCAGCTACCAGGGCTGGAATGAGCAGTTCTTC; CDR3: CASSYQGWNEQFF
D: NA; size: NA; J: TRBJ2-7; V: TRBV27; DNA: TGTGCCAGCACTCTTCGGTTCGTCCCGGGAGTGAGGGCCTACGAGCAGTACTTC; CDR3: CASTLRFVPGVRAYEQYF
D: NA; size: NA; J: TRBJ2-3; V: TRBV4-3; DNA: TGCGCCAGCAGCCAAGAGGGTCGAACAGCCGGCTCAGATACGCAGTATTTT; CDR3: CASSQEGRTAGSDTQYF
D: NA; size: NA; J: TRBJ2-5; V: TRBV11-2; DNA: TGTGCCAGCAGCTTAGTTGGGGGGACCCAAGAGACCCAGTACTTC; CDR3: CASSLVGGTQETQYF
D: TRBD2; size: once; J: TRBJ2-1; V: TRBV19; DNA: TGTGCCAGTAGTCTCCGGGTCCGGGGGGGATATGAGCAGTTCTTC; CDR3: CASSLRVRGGYEQFF
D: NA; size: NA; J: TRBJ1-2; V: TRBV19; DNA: TGTGCCAGTAGTTTCCGGCAGGGCTATGGCTACACCTTC; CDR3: CASSFRQGYGYTF
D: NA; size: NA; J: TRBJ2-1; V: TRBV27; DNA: TGTGCCACCGCTAATTGGGGTAGAGACAATGAGCAGTTCTTC; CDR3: CATANWGRDNEQFF
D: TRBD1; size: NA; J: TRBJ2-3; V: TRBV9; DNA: TGTGCCAGCAGCGTAGAGGGACAGGTATGGAATACGCAGTATTTT; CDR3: CASSVEGQVWNTQYF
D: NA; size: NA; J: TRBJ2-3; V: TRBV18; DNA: TGTGCCAGCTCACCACCGGGTACGGATACGCAGTATTTT; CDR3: CASSPPGTDTQYF
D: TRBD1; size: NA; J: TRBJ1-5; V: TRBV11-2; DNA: TGTGCCAGCAGCTCGGGGACAGCCCGAAATCAGCCCCAGCATTTT; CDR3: CASSSGTARNQPQHF
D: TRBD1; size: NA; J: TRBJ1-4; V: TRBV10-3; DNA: TGTGCCATAAGACAGGGATCGGGCAATGAAAAACTGTTTTTT; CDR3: CAIRQGSGNEKLFF
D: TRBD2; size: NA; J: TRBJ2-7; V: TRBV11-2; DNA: TGTGCCAGCAGCACCTGGACTAGCGGGACACGCTCCTACGAGCAGTACTTC; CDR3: CASSTWTSGTRSYEQYF
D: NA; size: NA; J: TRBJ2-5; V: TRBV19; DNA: TGTGCCAGTAGTATAGCGACTGCAGAGACCCAGTACTTC; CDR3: CASSIATAETQYF
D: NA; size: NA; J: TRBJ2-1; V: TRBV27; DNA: TGTGCCAGCAGTCTGCTGCGGAGCTACAATGAGCAGTTCTTC; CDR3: CASSLLRSYNEQFF
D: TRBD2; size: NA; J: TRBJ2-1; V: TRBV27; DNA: TGTGCCAGCAGCTCACAAGCGGGAGGGCCTGGGGTGACTGAGCAGTTCTTC; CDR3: CASSSQAGGPGVTEQFF
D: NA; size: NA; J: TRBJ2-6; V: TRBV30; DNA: TGTGCCTGGCAGGCGTTACTGGGCTCTGGGGCCAACGTCCTGACTTTC; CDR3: CAWQALLGSGANVLTF
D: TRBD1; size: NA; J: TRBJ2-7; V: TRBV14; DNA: TGTGCCAGCAGCCAATTCGGACAGGGTAATTCCTACGAGCAGTACTTC; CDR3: CASSQFGQGNSYEQYF
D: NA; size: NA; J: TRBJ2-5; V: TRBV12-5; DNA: TGTGCTAGTGGTTTGGGTTACAAAGAGACCCAGTACTTC; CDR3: CASGLGYKETQYF
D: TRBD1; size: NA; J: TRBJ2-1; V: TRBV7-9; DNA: TGTGCCAGCAGCTTAGCAGGCGGGATAGGGGACAGGTGCTTCTTC; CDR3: CASSLAGGIGDRCFF
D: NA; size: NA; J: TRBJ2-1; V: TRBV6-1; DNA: TGTGCCAGCAAGCAGGGGAGCTCCTACAATGAGCAGTTCTTC; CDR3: CASKQGSSYNEQFF
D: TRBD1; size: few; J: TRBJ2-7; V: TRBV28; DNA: TGTGCCAGCAGAAGGGGGCAGGGGATCTACGAGCAGTACTTC; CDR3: CASRRGQGIYEQYF
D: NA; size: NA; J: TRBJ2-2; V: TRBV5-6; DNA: TGTGCCAGCAGCCCCATTCTTTCCGGGGGAGGCAGCACCGGGGAGCTGTTTTTT; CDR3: CASSPILSGGGSTGELFF
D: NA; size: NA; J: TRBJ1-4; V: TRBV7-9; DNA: TGTGCCAGCACTTATCGGGGGAAGGATGAAAAACTGTTTTTT; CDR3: CASTYRGKDEKLFF